This T cell receptor beta chain derives from a study of T cells in Graves' hyperthyroidism and ophthalmopathy. General study findings and limits: Blood also showed most of the thyroid clonotypes that were expanded above 0.001.

Concerning this clonotype itself: As yet, its antigen is unknown.

Regions amplified from RNA transcripts were the TCR beta CDR3 regions. Carried out on the TCR CDR3, a first-round RT-PCR used the HTBI primer set. TCRdb processed the multiplex PCR reads anew with MiXCR; each CDR3 protein has one entry. The profile shows around 500,000 distinct CDR3 sequences, approximately 23% of them singletons. Germline V gene sequence: CDR1 LGHDT, CDR2 YNNKEL (reference sequence). V was clipped by 4 bases and J by 8 bases; unmatched bases: 6. This CDR3 has 13 residues. This sequence joins TRBV3-1 and TRBJ1-2, with 8 positions matching TRBD1. Sample: blood. The TCR was taken from a woman between 65 and 79 years old with Graves' ophthalmopathy. CDR3 sequence: CASSPRTGTGYTF. CDR3 nucleotide sequence: TGTGCCAGCAGCCCCCGGACAGGGACCGGCTACACCTTC.